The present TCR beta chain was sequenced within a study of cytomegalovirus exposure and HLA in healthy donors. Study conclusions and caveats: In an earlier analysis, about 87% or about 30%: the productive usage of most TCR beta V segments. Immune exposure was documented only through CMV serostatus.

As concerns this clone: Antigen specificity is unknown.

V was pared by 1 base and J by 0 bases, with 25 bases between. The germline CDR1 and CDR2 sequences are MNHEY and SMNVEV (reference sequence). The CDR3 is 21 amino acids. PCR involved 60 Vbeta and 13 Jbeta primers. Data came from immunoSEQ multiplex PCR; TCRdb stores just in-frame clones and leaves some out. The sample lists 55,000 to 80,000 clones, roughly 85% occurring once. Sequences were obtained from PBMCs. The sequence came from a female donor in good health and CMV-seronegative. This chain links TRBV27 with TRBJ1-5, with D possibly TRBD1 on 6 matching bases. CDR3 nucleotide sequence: TGTGCCAGCAGTTTATACTCTCCCGGGGACAACCGATTCTATAGCAATCAGCCCCAGCATTTT. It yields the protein CASSLYSPGDNRFYSNQPQHF.